This record concerns one T cell receptor beta chain sequence. There is no known antigen for this receptor. This is likely a read error, given that the CDR3 carries no conserved phenylalanine or tryptophan at its end. This sample was sequenced with an Illumina HiSeq 1500. TCRdb handled the public reads itself, with Q25 trimming in fastp and clone calling in MiXCR, and kept productive beta chains. For every CDR3 protein sequence, its rows merge into one entry that carries the most common genes and DNA. The table for this sample lists roughly 860,000 distinct CDR3 sequences; approximately 32% of them were counted only once. Around 12% of the sample belongs to the ten largest clones. This specimen belongs to a study of T cell repertoires in cytomegalovirus infection (dated by TCRdb to 2018 to 2020). A note on the overall study: The peptide stimulations were aimed at well-studied HLA-B-restricted epitopes as well as recently identified HLA-C-restricted CMV epitopes, whose presentation resists viral immunomodulation. Donor HLA type was relevant to the analysis, because carriage of CMV infection together with the matching HLA type was indicated by public TCR beta signatures.

According to the study, the label for this sample's treatment or condition signals: in vitro stimulation with specific CMV peptide epitopes to enrich CMV-specific T cells. V was cut back by 0 bases and J by 8 bases, leaving a gap of 16 bases between them. The germline V gene yields SGHVT for CDR1 and SQSDAQ for CDR2. The CDR3 has 16 residues if both end residues are counted. The kept DNA is CDR3 alone, 48 bases in frame from the first base. Findings and caveats that apply to the study as a whole: Cumulative frequency of public TCR beta family members discriminated carriers of CMV infection plus the relevant HLA type in this cohort and an independent approximately 370-donor cohort. The ex vivo response was dominated by HLA-C-restricted CMV-specific TCR beta clonotypes, which also provided the single most frequent clonotype in two of eight donors.

This TCR derives from a human donor in good health (CMV status not recorded). Some clones in this sample may be carry-over from other donors' samples. The specimen was cultured CD8+ T cells from PBMCs, collected from culture after CMV antigen stimulation. The receptor chain draws on TRBV7-4 and TRBJ1-4; the best D guess is TRBD1, with 5 bases matching. CDR3 reads: CASSLAFRGDGEKLFL. The nucleotide sequence is TGTGCCAGCAGCTTAGCATTTAGGGGTGACGGCGAAAAACTGTTTCTT.